These T cell receptor beta chains were read from a single sample in a study of blood T cell repertoires in COVID-19. Method: immunoSEQ multiplex PCR; TCRdb's copy keeps in-frame clones and lacks some. The sample carries about 480,000 clones, roughly 87% recorded once. Sequenced input: peripheral blood. Receptors were obtained from a man between 18 and 29 years old with COVID-19, enrolled during active disease. CDR3s leave out the opening cysteine and the closing phenylalanine or tryptophan. Not all rows give a size; the values are once, few, many and, for expanded clones, a class.

few	TRBV5-1	TRBJ2-1	12	ASSLWLSNNEQF
NA	TRBV9	TRBJ1-6	10	ASSVVGGPLH
NA	TRBV6-5	TRBJ2-5	13	ASSYSTAGSETQY
NA	TRBV5-4	TRBJ2-3	12	ASSSRGGAVTQY
NA	TRBV19	TRBJ1-5	13	ASSWDRGIGQPQH
NA	TRBV6-5	TRBJ1-2	11	ASRDGGSYGYT
NA	TRBV9	TRBJ2-7	13	ASSVDGRGDYEQY
NA	TRBV7-9	TRBJ2-7	10	ASSRQDYEQY
NA	TRBV29-1	TRBJ1-4	11	SVEVSGNEKLF
once	TRBV7-9	TRBJ2-1	13	ASSLDSGRVGEQF
NA	TRBV6-2/TRBV6-3	TRBJ2-3	14	ASSPSAGGGTDTQY
NA	TRBV10-1	TRBJ2-1	12	ASSRDSSYNEQF
NA	TRBV6-2/TRBV6-3	TRBJ2-2	18	ASSPRGLAGVGFTTGELF
NA	TRBV6-5	TRBJ2-4	12	ASSRTGDKNIQY
NA	TRBV6-6	TRBJ1-1	12	ASSYSVRQLEAF
few	TRBV19	TRBJ2-5	14	ASSIGAGIGQETQY
NA	TRBV5-1	TRBJ2-6	12	ASSGGSGANVLT
NA	TRBV10-3	TRBJ2-3	11	AISEVSADTQY
once	TRBV2	TRBJ1-1	11	ASSDQGNTEAF
NA	TRBV24-1	TRBJ1-4	13	ATIPPRDRDEKLF
NA	TRBV25-1	TRBJ2-2	15	ASSELHNSGDTGELF
once	TRBV7-8	TRBJ1-2	14	ASSTKSGTGAYGYT
NA	TRBV2	TRBJ2-2	12	ASQGGANTGELF
NA	TRBV24-1	TRBJ2-3	12	ATSVEGGTDTQY
NA	TRBV2	TRBJ2-5	14	ASSVGRDRGLGTQY
NA	TRBV4-1	TRBJ2-7	12	ASSGTGRDYEQY
NA	TRBV5-1	TRBJ2-7	12	ASSFGTGLYEQY